This T cell receptor (beta chain) is drawn from a study of blood T cell repertoires in COVID-19. Assay used: immunoSEQ multiplex PCR; TCRdb lists only in-frame clones, some missing. The sample carries about 170,000 clones, about four fifths recorded once. The ends lost 4 bases at V and 0 bases at J; junction bases unmatched: 11. The germline V gene has CDR1 SGHRS and CDR2 YFSETQ. The CDR3 covers 17 residues. This TCR was recovered from a woman aged 65 to 85 who had recovered from COVID-19. Material for sequencing was peripheral blood. The V call is TRBV5-1, the J call TRBJ2-3, with TRBD2 matching over 7 bases. This CDR3 is CASSRGVGTGSTDTQYF. The DNA for the CDR3 is TGCGCCAGCAGCCGGGGGGTGGGTACTGGCAGCACAGATACGCAGTATTTT.